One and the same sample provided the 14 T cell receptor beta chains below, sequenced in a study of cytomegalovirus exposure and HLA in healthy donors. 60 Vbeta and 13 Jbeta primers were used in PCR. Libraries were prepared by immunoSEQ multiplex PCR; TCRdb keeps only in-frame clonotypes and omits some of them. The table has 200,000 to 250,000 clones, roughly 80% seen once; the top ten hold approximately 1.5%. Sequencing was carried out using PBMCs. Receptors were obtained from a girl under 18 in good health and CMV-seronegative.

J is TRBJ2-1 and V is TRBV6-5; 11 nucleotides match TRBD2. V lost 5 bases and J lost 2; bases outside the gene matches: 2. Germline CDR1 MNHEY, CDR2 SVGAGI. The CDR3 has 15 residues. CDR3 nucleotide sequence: TGTGCCAGCAGTCCGGGACTAGCGGCCTACAATGAGCAGTTCTTC. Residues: CASSPGLAAYNEQFF.

DNA for the CDR3: TGTGCCAGCAGTGGGACATTTAACACTGAAGCTTTCTTT. It is translated as CASSGTFNTEAFF. The genes are TRBV27 and TRBJ1-1; D is possibly TRBD1 (6 bases). This CDR3 region has 13 residues. Between the trimmed V and J ends, which lost 5 bases and 2 bases, there was a span of 9 bases. Germline CDR1 is MNHEY and CDR2 is SMNVEV (reference sequence).

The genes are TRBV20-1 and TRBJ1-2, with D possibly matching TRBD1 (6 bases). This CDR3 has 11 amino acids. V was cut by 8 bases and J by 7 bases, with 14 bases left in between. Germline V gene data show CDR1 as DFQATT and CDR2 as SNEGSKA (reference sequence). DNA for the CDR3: TGCAGTCTGGACCCAGGGGTTGGCTACACCTTC. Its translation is CSLDPGVGYTF.

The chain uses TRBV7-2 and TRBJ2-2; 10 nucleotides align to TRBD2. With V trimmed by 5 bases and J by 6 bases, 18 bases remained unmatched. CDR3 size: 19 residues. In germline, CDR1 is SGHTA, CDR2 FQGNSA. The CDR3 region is CASSANPPVASGSSGELFF. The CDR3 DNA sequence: TGTGCCAGCAGCGCGAACCCCCCGGTGGCTAGCGGGAGCTCCGGGGAGCTGTTTTTT.

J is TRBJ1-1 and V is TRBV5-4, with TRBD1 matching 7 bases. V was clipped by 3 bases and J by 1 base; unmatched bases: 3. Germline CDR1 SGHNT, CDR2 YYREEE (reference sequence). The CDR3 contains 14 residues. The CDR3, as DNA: TGTGCCAGCAGCTCAGGGGGGCCGAACACTGAAGCTTTCTTT. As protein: CASSSGGPNTEAFF. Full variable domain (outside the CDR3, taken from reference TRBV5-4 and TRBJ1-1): ETGVTQSPTHLIKTRGQQVTLRCSSQSGHNTVSWYQQALGQGPQFIFQYYREEENGRGNFPPRFSGLQFPNYSSELNVNALELDDSALYLCASSSGGPNTEAFFGQGTRLTVV.

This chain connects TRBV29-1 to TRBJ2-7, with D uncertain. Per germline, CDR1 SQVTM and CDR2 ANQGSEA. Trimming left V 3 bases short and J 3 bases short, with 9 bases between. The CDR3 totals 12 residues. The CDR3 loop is CSVEVADYEQYF. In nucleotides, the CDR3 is TGCAGCGTTGAGGTAGCCGACTACGAGCAGTACTTC.

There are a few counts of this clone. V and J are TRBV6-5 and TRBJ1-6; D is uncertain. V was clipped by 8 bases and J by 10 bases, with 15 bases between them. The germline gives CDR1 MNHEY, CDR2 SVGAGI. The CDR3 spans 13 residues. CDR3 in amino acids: CASSPPSFSPLHF. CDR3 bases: TGTGCCAGCTCTCCCCCCTCCTTCTCACCCCTCCACTTT.

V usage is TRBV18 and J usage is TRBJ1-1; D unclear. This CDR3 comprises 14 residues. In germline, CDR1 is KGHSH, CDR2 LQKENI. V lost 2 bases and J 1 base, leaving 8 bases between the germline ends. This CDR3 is CASSPNTANTEAFF. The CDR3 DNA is TGTGCCAGCTCACCAAATACAGCGAACACTGAAGCTTTCTTT.

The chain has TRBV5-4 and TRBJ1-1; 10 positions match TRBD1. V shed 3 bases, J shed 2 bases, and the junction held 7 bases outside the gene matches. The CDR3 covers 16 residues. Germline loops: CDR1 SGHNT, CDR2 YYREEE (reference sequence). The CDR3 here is CASSWGQGLVNTEAFF. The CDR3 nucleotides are TGTGCCAGCAGCTGGGGACAGGGGTTGGTAAACACTGAAGCTTTCTTT.

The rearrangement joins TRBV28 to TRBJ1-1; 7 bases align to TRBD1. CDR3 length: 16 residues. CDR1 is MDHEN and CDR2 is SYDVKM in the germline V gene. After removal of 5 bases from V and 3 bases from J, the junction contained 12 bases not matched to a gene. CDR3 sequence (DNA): TGTGCCAGCAGTCCTGGGTGGAGGGGGCGCGACACTGAAGCTTTCTTT. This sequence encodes CASSPGWRGRDTEAFF.

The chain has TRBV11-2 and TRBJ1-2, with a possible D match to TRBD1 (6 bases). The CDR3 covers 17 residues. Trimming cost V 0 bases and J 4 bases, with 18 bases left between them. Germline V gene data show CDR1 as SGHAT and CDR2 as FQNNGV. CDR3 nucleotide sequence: TGTGCCAGCAGCTTAGATTACAGGGCTAGGGGTCCCTATGGCTACACCTTC. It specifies CASSLDYRARGPYGYTF.

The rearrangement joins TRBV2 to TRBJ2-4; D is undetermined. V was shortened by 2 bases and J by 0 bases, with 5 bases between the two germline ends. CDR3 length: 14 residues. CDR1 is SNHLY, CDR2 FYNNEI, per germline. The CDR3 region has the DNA TGTGCCAGCAGTGAATCTTTAGCCAAAAACATTCAGTACTTC. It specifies CASSESLAKNIQYF.

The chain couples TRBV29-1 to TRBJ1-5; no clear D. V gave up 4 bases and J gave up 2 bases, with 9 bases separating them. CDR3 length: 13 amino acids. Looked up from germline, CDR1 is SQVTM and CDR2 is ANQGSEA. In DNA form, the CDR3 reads TGCAGCGTTGTTGGGCAGGGCAATCAGCCCCAGCATTTT. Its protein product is CSVVGQGNQPQHF.

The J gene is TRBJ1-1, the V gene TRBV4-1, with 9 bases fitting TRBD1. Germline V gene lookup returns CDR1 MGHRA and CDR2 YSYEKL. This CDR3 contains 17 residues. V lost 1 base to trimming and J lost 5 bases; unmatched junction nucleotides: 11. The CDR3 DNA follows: TGCGCCAGCAGCCAAGTTTCTACAGGGGGCTTAGGGACTGAAGCTTTCTTT. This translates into CASSQVSTGGLGTEAFF.